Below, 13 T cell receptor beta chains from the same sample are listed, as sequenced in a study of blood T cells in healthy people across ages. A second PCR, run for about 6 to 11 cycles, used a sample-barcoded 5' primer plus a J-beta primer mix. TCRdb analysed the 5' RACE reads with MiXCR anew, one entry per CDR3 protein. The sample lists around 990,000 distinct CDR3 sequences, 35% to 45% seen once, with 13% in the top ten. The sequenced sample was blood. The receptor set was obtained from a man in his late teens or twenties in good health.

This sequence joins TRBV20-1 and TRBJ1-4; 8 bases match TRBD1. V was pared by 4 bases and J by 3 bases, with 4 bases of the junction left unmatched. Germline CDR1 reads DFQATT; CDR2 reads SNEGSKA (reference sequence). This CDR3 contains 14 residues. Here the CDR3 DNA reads TGCAGTGCTAAACCAGGGGGCCCTAATGAAAAACTGTTTTTT. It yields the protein CSAKPGGPNEKLFF.

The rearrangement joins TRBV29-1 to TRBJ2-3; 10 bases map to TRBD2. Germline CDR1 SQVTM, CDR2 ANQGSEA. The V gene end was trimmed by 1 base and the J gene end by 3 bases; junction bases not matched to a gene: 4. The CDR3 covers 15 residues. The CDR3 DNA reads TGCAGCGTTGAAGGGCTAGCGGGAGCGACAGATACGCAGTATTTT. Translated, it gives CSVEGLAGATDTQYF.

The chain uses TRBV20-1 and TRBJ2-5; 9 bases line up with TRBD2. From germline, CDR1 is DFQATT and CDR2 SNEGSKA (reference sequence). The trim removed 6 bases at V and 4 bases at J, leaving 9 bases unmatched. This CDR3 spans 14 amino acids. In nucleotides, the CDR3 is TGCAGTGCCGCCATAGCGGGGGCCCCAGAGACCCAGTACTTC. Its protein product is CSAAIAGAPETQYF.

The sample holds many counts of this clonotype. CDR3: CSATRDRGNYGYTF. The CDR3, as DNA: TGCAGTGCGACGAGGGACAGGGGTAACTATGGCTACACCTTC. The chain couples TRBV20-1 to TRBJ1-2, with TRBD1 matching 10 bases. Germline CDR1 and CDR2: DFQATT and SNEGSKA (reference sequence). The V segment lost 6 bases and the J segment 1 base; nucleotides outside the gene matches: 5. The CDR3 spans 14 residues.

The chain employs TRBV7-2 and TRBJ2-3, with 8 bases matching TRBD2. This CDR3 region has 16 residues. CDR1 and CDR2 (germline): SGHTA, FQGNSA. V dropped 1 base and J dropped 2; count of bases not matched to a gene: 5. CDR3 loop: CASSLVLGGATDTQYF. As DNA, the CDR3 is TGTGCCAGCAGCTTAGTTCTCGGGGGGGCCACAGATACGCAGTATTTT.

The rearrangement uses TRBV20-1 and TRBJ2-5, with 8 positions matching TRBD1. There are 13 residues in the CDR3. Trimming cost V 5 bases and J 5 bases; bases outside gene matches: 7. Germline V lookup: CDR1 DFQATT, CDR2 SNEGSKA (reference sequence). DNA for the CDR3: TGCAGTGCTCATCCAGGGGGCCGGGAGACCCAGTACTTC. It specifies CSAHPGGRETQYF.

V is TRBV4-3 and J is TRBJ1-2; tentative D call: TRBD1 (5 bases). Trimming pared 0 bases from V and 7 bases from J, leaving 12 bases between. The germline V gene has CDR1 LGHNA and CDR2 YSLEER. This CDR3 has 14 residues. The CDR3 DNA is TGCGCCAGCAGCCAAGATAGGGGATTACGTGGCTACACCTTC. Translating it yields CASSQDRGLRGYTF.

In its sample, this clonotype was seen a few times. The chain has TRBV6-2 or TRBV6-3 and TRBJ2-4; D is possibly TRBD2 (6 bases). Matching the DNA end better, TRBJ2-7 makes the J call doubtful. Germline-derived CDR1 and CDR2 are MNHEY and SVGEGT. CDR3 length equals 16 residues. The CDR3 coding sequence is TGTGCCAGCAGTTACTCCCCCCATTCGGAGGGATACGAGCAGTACTTC. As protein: CASSYSPHSEGYEQYF.

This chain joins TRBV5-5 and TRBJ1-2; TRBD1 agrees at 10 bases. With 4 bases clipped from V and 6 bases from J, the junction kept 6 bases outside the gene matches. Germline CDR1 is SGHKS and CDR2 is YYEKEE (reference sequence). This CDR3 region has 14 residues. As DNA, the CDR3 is TGTGCCAGCAGCACCTGGACAGGGGGGGATGGCTACACCTTC. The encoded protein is CASSTWTGGDGYTF.

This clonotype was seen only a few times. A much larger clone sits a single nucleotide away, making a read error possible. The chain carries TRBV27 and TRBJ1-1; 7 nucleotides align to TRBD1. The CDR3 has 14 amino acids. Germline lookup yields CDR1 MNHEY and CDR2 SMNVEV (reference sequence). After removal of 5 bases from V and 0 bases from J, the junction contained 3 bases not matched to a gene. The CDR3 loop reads CASSVTGVNTEAFF. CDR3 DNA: TGTGCCAGCAGTGTAACAGGGGTGAACACTGAAGCTTTCTTT.

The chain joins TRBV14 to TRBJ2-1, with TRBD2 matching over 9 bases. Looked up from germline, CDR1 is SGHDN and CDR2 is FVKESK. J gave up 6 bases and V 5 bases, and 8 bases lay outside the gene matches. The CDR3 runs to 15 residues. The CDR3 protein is CASSSGGSNFNEQFF. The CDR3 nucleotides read TGTGCCAGCAGCAGCGGGGGGTCCAACTTCAATGAGCAGTTCTTC.

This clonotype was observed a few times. The CDR3, as DNA: TGTGCCAGCTCACCGGGACAGGACTCCTACAATGAGCAGTTCTTC. The encoded protein is CASSPGQDSYNEQFF. The J gene is TRBJ2-1, the V gene TRBV18, with 8 bases lining up with TRBD1. Per the germline V gene, CDR1 is KGHSH and CDR2 is LQKENI. CDR3 length: 15 amino acids. V gave up 3 bases and J gave up 0 bases; unmatched junction bases: 1.

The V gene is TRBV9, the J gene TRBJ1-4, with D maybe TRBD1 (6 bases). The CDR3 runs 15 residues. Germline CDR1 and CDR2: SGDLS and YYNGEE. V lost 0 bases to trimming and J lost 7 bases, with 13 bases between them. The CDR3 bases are TGTGCCAGCAGCGTAGACAGGGATCGGGGTGAAAAACTGTTTTTT. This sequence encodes CASSVDRDRGEKLFF.